These T cell receptor beta chains were read from a single sample in a study of blood T cell repertoires in COVID-19. Profiling relied on immunoSEQ multiplex PCR, and the TCRdb table lists in-frame clones only, not all of them. The profile shows about 330,000 clones, roughly 88% of them singletons. Specimen: peripheral blood. The receptors shown here come from a woman aged 45 to 65 with active or convalescent COVID-19. Both conserved end residues are part of each CDR3. Fields, in order: D gene, J gene, V gene, clone size, CDR3 DNA, CDR3 protein. A D gene is named only where the DNA matches it firmly. Size values are once, few and many counts, or a class for expanded clones, and some rows have none.

D gene: TRBD1; J gene: TRBJ2-7; V gene: TRBV5-4; clone size: -; CDR3 DNA: TGTGCCAGCAGCGCGCCGGGACAGGGGGCCTACGAGCAGTACTTC; CDR3 protein: CASSAPGQGAYEQYF
D gene: -; J gene: TRBJ2-1; V gene: TRBV4-3; clone size: -; CDR3 DNA: TGCGCCAGCAGCCAACTCTTTAATCACAATGAGCAGTTCTTC; CDR3 protein: CASSQLFNHNEQFF
D gene: -; J gene: TRBJ1-1; V gene: TRBV7-2; clone size: -; CDR3 DNA: TGTGCCAGCAGCGCCTCACGGGTGAACACTGAAGCTTTCTTT; CDR3 protein: CASSASRVNTEAFF
D gene: TRBD1; J gene: TRBJ2-7; V gene: TRBV5-6; clone size: -; CDR3 DNA: TGTGCCAGCAGCTTGGGGTGGACAGGGGCCAACGAGCAGTACTTC; CDR3 protein: CASSLGWTGANEQYF
D gene: -; J gene: TRBJ2-7; V gene: TRBV11-2; clone size: -; CDR3 DNA: TGTGCCAGCAGTTTAGTCTGGCGGGACGGATACGAGCAGTACTTC; CDR3 protein: CASSLVWRDGYEQYF
D gene: -; J gene: TRBJ2-1; V gene: TRBV6-5; clone size: -; CDR3 DNA: TGTGCCAGCAGCCGGACTAACCACAATGAGCAGTTCTTC; CDR3 protein: CASSRTNHNEQFF
D gene: TRBD1; J gene: TRBJ1-4; V gene: TRBV2; clone size: -; CDR3 DNA: TGTGCCAGCAGTGCACAGGGGTTTGGCGAAAAACTGTTTTTT; CDR3 protein: CASSAQGFGEKLFF
D gene: -; J gene: TRBJ1-1; V gene: TRBV7-9; clone size: -; CDR3 DNA: TGTGCCAGCAGCTTGGGGCAGTCCCTAATGAACACTGAAGCTTTCTTT; CDR3 protein: CASSLGQSLMNTEAFF
D gene: -; J gene: TRBJ2-2; V gene: TRBV28; clone size: few; CDR3 DNA: TGTGCCAGCAAGGCGGGCCGGGAGCTGTTTTTT; CDR3 protein: CASKAGRELFF
D gene: -; J gene: TRBJ1-2; V gene: TRBV9; clone size: -; CDR3 DNA: TGTGCCAGCGGAGCCCGGGATCGCTACACCTTC; CDR3 protein: CASGARDRYTF
D gene: -; J gene: TRBJ1-1; V gene: TRBV5-4; clone size: -; CDR3 DNA: TGTGCCAGCAGCTTGAGGGTAGGGGGAAACACTGAAGCTTTCTTT; CDR3 protein: CASSLRVGGNTEAFF
D gene: -; J gene: TRBJ1-2; V gene: TRBV7-3; clone size: -; CDR3 DNA: TGTGCCAGCCCCGATGAGGGCTACACCTTC; CDR3 protein: CASPDEGYTF
D gene: -; J gene: TRBJ2-3; V gene: TRBV30; clone size: -; CDR3 DNA: TGTGCCTGGGTCCAGGGCTATGCACCCCAGGGCACGCAGTATTTT; CDR3 protein: CAWVQGYAPQGTQYF
D gene: -; J gene: TRBJ1-1; V gene: TRBV18; clone size: -; CDR3 DNA: TGTGCCAGCTCACTTTTCGGTACTGAAGCTTTCTTT; CDR3 protein: CASSLFGTEAFF
D gene: TRBD2; J gene: TRBJ2-1; V gene: TRBV11-2; clone size: -; CDR3 DNA: TGTGCCAGCCTAACAATTAGCGGGGCCCATGGTGAGCAGTTCTTC; CDR3 protein: CASLTISGAHGEQFF
D gene: TRBD1; J gene: TRBJ1-1; V gene: TRBV7-3; clone size: -; CDR3 DNA: TGTGCCAGCAGCTTAACCAGGGGGTCCTATGAAGCTTTCTTT; CDR3 protein: CASSLTRGSYEAFF
D gene: -; J gene: TRBJ1-6; V gene: TRBV9; clone size: -; CDR3 DNA: TGTGCCAGCAGCGTAGGGAACAGACCCTATAATTCACCCCTCCACTTT; CDR3 protein: CASSVGNRPYNSPLHF
D gene: -; J gene: TRBJ2-2; V gene: TRBV6-5; clone size: few; CDR3 DNA: TGTGCCAGCTTCCGGGACACCGCGAACACCGGGGAGCTGTTTTTT; CDR3 protein: CASFRDTANTGELFF
D gene: -; J gene: TRBJ1-5; V gene: TRBV7-2; clone size: -; CDR3 DNA: TGTGCCAGCAGCTTAGAAGGGGGAAGGAATCAGCCCCAGCATTTT; CDR3 protein: CASSLEGGRNQPQHF
D gene: -; J gene: TRBJ1-1; V gene: TRBV5-8; clone size: few; CDR3 DNA: TGTGCCAGCAAACCGGGAGACTTGAACACTGAAGCTTTCTTT; CDR3 protein: CASKPGDLNTEAFF
D gene: TRBD1; J gene: TRBJ1-1; V gene: TRBV29-1; clone size: -; CDR3 DNA: TGCAGCGCCGAAAGGGCAGGGGGATACGACACTGAAGCTTTCTTT; CDR3 protein: CSAERAGGYDTEAFF
D gene: TRBD2; J gene: TRBJ2-2; V gene: TRBV6-1; clone size: -; CDR3 DNA: TGTGCCAGCAGTGAATTGCGACTAGCGGGAGTATGGAAGCTGTTTTTT; CDR3 protein: CASSELRLAGVWKLFF
D gene: TRBD1; J gene: TRBJ2-7; V gene: TRBV9; clone size: -; CDR3 DNA: TGTGCCAGCAGCGTCTCGGACCGGACAGGGGCCCGCGAGCAGTACTTC; CDR3 protein: CASSVSDRTGAREQYF
D gene: -; J gene: TRBJ2-1; V gene: TRBV16; clone size: -; CDR3 DNA: TGTGCCAGCAGCCAATGGGCCTCAGGGGGAGGTGAGCAGTTCTTC; CDR3 protein: CASSQWASGGGEQFF
D gene: TRBD1; J gene: TRBJ2-1; V gene: TRBV11-2; clone size: few; CDR3 DNA: TGTGCCAGCAGCTTTGGGACAGGGGATTTTGAGCAGTTCTTC; CDR3 protein: CASSFGTGDFEQFF
D gene: -; J gene: TRBJ1-1; V gene: TRBV10-3; clone size: -; CDR3 DNA: TGTGCCATCAGTGCCATCGGAGGGAACACTGAAGCTTTCTTT; CDR3 protein: CAISAIGGNTEAFF
D gene: -; J gene: TRBJ2-3; V gene: TRBV6-5; clone size: -; CDR3 DNA: TGTGCCAGCCGCGGCAGTACTAGCACAGATACGCAGTATTTT; CDR3 protein: CASRGSTSTDTQYF
D gene: TRBD1; J gene: TRBJ1-5; V gene: TRBV6-4; clone size: -; CDR3 DNA: TGTGCCAGTACCTGGACAGGGGGCTCTGGTAGCAATCAGCCCCAGCATTTT; CDR3 protein: CASTWTGGSGSNQPQHF
D gene: -; J gene: TRBJ1-2; V gene: TRBV7-3; clone size: -; CDR3 DNA: TGTGCCAGCAGCTTAAGGGACAAGAATGGCTACACCTTC; CDR3 protein: CASSLRDKNGYTF
D gene: -; J gene: TRBJ1-5; V gene: TRBV19; clone size: once; CDR3 DNA: TGTGCCAGTAGTATAGAGGTAGGGGGTTACAATCAGCCCCAGCATTTT; CDR3 protein: CASSIEVGGYNQPQHF
D gene: -; J gene: TRBJ2-5; V gene: TRBV4-2; clone size: -; CDR3 DNA: TGTGCCAGCAGCCAAGAACACACAGGGTTAGAGACCCAGTACTTC; CDR3 protein: CASSQEHTGLETQYF
D gene: TRBD1; J gene: TRBJ1-2; V gene: TRBV7-9; clone size: -; CDR3 DNA: TGTGCCAGCAGCTTAGAGGTACAGGGGAGGCAAGGCTACACCTTC; CDR3 protein: CASSLEVQGRQGYTF
D gene: TRBD1; J gene: TRBJ1-4; V gene: TRBV7-8; clone size: -; CDR3 DNA: TGTGCCAGCAGCTTAGATTCGACAGGGCTAAATGAAAAACTGTTTTTT; CDR3 protein: CASSLDSTGLNEKLFF
D gene: -; J gene: TRBJ1-2; V gene: TRBV27; clone size: -; CDR3 DNA: TGTGCCAGCAGTTCCCGGGGAGGGTATGGCTACACCTTC; CDR3 protein: CASSSRGGYGYTF
D gene: TRBD1; J gene: TRBJ2-7; V gene: TRBV11-1; clone size: -; CDR3 DNA: TGTGCCAGCAGCCCGAGGACAGGTAACTACGAGCAGTACTTC; CDR3 protein: CASSPRTGNYEQYF
D gene: TRBD2; J gene: TRBJ2-7; V gene: TRBV4-2; clone size: -; CDR3 DNA: TGTGCCAGCAGACAAACTAGCGGGAAAAGGTACGAGCAGTACTTC; CDR3 protein: CASRQTSGKRYEQYF
D gene: TRBD1; J gene: TRBJ1-2; V gene: TRBV3-1/TRBV3-2; clone size: -; CDR3 DNA: TGTGCCAGCAGCCCCCGGGACAGGGAGAAGGGTGGCTACACCTTC; CDR3 protein: CASSPRDREKGGYTF
D gene: TRBD1; J gene: TRBJ2-5; V gene: TRBV3-1/TRBV3-2; clone size: -; CDR3 DNA: TGTGCCAGCAGTGATCTGGGACAGGCCCAAGAGACCCAGTACTTC; CDR3 protein: CASSDLGQAQETQYF
D gene: -; J gene: TRBJ2-2; V gene: TRBV28; clone size: few; CDR3 DNA: TGTGCCAGCAGTTTCCCGACAGGTTGGGCCGGGGAGCTGTTTTTT; CDR3 protein: CASSFPTGWAGELFF
D gene: TRBD1; J gene: TRBJ1-5; V gene: TRBV5-5; clone size: few; CDR3 DNA: TGTGCCAGCAGCCCCCAAGGACAGGTCAGCAATCAGCCCCAGCATTTT; CDR3 protein: CASSPQGQVSNQPQHF